The rows below give T cell receptor beta chains drawn from one sample of a study of shared clonotypes between healthy human individuals. TCRdb's table, derived via immunoSEQ multiplex PCR, lists solely in-frame clones and lacks some. The table includes about 2 million clones, roughly 96% detected once. Specimen: naive CD4+ T cells sorted from blood. All receptors derive from a young man in good health. CDR3s include the opening cysteine and the closing phenylalanine or tryptophan. Fields, in order: V gene, J gene, CDR3 protein.

v_gene: TRBV5-6; j_gene: TRBJ2-3; CDR3aa: CASSFPGLKRDTQYF
v_gene: TRBV18; j_gene: TRBJ2-3; CDR3aa: CASSQTGGDTQYF
v_gene: TRBV5-1; j_gene: TRBJ2-7; CDR3aa: CASSLEGGSYEQYF
v_gene: TRBV7-2; j_gene: TRBJ2-1; CDR3aa: CASSLRGNSGPSYNEQFF
v_gene: TRBV4-1; j_gene: TRBJ2-5; CDR3aa: CASSPAAGETQYF
v_gene: TRBV14; j_gene: TRBJ1-1; CDR3aa: CASSQRQMNTEAFF
v_gene: TRBV28; j_gene: TRBJ2-7; CDR3aa: CASSNLRTGQFTYEQYF
v_gene: TRBV15; j_gene: TRBJ2-1; CDR3aa: CATSRGTSAPYNEQFF
v_gene: TRBV7-6; j_gene: TRBJ2-1; CDR3aa: CASSLGFGGPPYNEQFF
v_gene: TRBV7-9; j_gene: TRBJ2-1; CDR3aa: CASSFTSGFSYNEQFF
v_gene: TRBV5-1; j_gene: TRBJ1-1; CDR3aa: CASSLVGVNTEAFF
v_gene: TRBV6-1; j_gene: TRBJ2-1; CDR3aa: CASLRSPTLNEQFF
v_gene: TRBV29-1; j_gene: TRBJ1-2; CDR3aa: CSVVGAGQGMAGYTF
v_gene: TRBV4-1; j_gene: TRBJ2-7; CDR3aa: CASSQKTGGSYEQYF
v_gene: TRBV25-1; j_gene: TRBJ2-1; CDR3aa: CASRRQEPNNEQFF
v_gene: TRBV9; j_gene: TRBJ2-1; CDR3aa: CASSVGTSRLGGYNEQFF
v_gene: TRBV15; j_gene: TRBJ2-1; CDR3aa: CATSRDNRGEHEQFF
v_gene: TRBV30; j_gene: TRBJ2-1; CDR3aa: CASKKSSRGGNEQFF
v_gene: TRBV7-8; j_gene: TRBJ1-1; CDR3aa: CASSFGPTGTGYTEAFF
v_gene: TRBV7-7; j_gene: TRBJ2-5; CDR3aa: CASSPQETQYF
v_gene: TRBV5-1; j_gene: TRBJ2-3; CDR3aa: CASSLGQVSTDTQYF
v_gene: TRBV9; j_gene: TRBJ1-6; CDR3aa: CASSVAETAPLHF
v_gene: TRBV7-2; j_gene: TRBJ2-5; CDR3aa: CASSLFLAAQETQYF